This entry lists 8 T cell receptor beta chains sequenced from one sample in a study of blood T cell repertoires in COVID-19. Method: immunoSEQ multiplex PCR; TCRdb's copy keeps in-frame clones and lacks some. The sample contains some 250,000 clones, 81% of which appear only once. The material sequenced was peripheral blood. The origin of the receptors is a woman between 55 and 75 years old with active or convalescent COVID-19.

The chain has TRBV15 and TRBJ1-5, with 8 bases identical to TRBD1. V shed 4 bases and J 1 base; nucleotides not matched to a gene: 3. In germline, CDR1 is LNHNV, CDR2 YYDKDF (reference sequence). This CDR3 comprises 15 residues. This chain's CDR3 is CATSTDRGSNQPQHF. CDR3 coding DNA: TGTGCCACCAGCACCGACAGGGGAAGCAATCAGCCCCAGCATTTT. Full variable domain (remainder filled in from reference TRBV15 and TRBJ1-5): DAMVIQNPRYQVTQFGKPVTLSCSQTLNHNVMYWYQQKSSQAPKLLFHYYDKDFNNEADTPDNFQSRRPNTSFCFLDIRSPGLGDTAMYLCATSTDRGSNQPQHFGDGTRLSIL.

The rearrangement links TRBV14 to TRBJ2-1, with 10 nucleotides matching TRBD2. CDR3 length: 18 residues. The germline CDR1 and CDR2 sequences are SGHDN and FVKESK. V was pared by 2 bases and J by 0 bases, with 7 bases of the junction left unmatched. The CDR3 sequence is CASSQSLAGVPSYNEQFF. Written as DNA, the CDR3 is TGTGCCAGCAGCCAATCGCTAGCGGGGGTACCCTCCTACAATGAGCAGTTCTTC. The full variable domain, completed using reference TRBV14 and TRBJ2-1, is EAGVTQFPSHSVIEKGQTVTLRCDPISGHDNLYWYRRVMGKEIKFLLHFVKESKQDESGMPNNRFLAERTGGTYSTLKVQPAELEDSGVYFCASSQSLAGVPSYNEQFFGPGTRLTVL.

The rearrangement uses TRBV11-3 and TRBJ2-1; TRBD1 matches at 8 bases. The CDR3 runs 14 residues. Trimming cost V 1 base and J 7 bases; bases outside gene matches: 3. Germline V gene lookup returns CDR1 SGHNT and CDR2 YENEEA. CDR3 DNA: TGTGCCAGCAGCTTAGGACAGGGGCATAATGAGCAGTTCTTC. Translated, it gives CASSLGQGHNEQFF. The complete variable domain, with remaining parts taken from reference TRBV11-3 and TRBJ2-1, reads EAGVVQSPRYKIIEKKQPVAFWCNPISGHNTLYWYLQNLGQGPELLIRYENEEAVDDSQLPKDRFSAERLKGVDSTLKIQPAELGDSAVYLCASSLGQGHNEQFFGPGTRLTVL.

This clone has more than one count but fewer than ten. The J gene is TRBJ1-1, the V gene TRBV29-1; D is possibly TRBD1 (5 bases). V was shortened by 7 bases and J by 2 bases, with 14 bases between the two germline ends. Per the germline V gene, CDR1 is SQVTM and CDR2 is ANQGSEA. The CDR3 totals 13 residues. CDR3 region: CSAIQVYNTEAFF. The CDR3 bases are TGCAGCGCAATACAGGTTTACAACACTGAAGCTTTCTTT.

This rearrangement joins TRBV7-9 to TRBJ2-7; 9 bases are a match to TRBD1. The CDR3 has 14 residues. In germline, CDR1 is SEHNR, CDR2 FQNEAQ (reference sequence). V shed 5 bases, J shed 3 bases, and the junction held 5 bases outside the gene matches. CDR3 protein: CASSPTGGGYEQYF. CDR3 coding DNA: TGTGCCAGCAGCCCGACAGGGGGTGGCTACGAGCAGTACTTC.

CDR3 sequence (DNA): TGTGCCAGCAGTGGGGCTCAGAGATTCTATGGCTACACCTTC. Translation gives CASSGAQRFYGYTF. This chain connects TRBV2 to TRBJ1-2; D unclear. Germline CDR1 SNHLY, CDR2 FYNNEI. The CDR3 has 14 amino acids. Trimming pared 4 bases from V and 4 bases from J, leaving 13 bases between.

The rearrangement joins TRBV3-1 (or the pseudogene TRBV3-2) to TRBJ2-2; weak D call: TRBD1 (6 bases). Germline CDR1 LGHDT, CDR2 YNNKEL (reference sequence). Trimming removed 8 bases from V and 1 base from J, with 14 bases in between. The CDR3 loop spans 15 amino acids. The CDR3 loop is CASQDRYWNTGELFF. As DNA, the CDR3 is TGTGCCAGCCAAGACAGGTACTGGAACACCGGGGAGCTGTTTTTT.

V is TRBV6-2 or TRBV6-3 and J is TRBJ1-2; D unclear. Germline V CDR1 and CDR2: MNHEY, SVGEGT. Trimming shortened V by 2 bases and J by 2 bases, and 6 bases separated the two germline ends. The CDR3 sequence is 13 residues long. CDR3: CASSYDSNYGYTF. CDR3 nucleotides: TGTGCCAGCAGTTACGACTCCAACTATGGCTACACCTTC.